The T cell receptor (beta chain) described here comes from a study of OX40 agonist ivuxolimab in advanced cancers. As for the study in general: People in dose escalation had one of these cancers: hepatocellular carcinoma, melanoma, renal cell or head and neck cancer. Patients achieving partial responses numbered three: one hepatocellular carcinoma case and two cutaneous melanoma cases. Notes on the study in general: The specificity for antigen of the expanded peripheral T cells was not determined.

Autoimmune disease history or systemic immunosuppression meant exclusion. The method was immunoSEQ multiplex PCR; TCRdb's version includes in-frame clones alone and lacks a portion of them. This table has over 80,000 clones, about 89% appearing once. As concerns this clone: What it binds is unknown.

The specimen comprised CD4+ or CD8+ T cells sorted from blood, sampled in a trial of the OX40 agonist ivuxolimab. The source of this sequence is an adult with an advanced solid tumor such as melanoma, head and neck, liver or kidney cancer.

In DNA form, the CDR3 reads TGTGCCAGCAGTGCTCGACAGGGTGGGACCTACAATGAGCAGTTCTTC. Protein: CASSARQGGTYNEQFF. The chain is built from TRBV27 and TRBJ2-1, with 7 bases that match TRBD1. Trimming cost V 5 bases and J 2 bases; bases outside gene matches: 9. The CDR3 runs 16 residues. Looked up from germline, CDR1 is MNHEY and CDR2 is SMNVEV (reference sequence).